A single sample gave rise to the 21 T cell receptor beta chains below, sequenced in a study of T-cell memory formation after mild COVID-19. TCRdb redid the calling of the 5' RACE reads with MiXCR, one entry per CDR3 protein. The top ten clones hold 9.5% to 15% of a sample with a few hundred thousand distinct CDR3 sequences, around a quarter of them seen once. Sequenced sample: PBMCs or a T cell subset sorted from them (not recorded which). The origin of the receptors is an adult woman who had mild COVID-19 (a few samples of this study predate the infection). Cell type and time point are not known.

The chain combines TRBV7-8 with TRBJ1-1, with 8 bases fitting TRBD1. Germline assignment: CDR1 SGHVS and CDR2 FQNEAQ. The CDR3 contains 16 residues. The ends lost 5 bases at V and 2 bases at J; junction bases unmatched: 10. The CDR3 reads CASSSRTGRSNTEAFF. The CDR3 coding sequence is TGTGCCAGCAGCAGTCGGACAGGGCGATCAAACACTGAAGCTTTCTTT.

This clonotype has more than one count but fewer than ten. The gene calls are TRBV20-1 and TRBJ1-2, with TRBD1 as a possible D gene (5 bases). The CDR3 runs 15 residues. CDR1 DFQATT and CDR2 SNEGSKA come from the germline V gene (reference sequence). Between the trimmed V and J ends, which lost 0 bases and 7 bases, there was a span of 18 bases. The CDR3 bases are TGCAGTGCTAGAGATGATCGGCGGGGGAAAGGTGGCTACACCTTC. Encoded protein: CSARDDRRGKGGYTF.

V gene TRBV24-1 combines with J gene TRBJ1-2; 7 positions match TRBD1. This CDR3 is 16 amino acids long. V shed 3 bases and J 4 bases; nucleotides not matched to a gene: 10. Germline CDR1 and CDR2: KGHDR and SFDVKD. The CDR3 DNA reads TGTGCCACCAGTGATCATGGCCAGACAGGGATCTATGGCTACACCTTC. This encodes CATSDHGQTGIYGYTF.

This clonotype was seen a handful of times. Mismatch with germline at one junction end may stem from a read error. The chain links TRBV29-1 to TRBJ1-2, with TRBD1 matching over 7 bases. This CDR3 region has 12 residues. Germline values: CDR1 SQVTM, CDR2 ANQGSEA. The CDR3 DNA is TGCAGCGTCGAAGACAGGGTCGGTGGCTACACCTTC. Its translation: CSVEDRVGGYTF.

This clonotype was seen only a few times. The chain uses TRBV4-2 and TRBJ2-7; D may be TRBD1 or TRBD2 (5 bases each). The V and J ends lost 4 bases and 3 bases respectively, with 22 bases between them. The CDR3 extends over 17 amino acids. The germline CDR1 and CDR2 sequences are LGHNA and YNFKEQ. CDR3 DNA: TGTGCCAGCAGCCGACAAGGCCACATAGGGGAGAACTACGAGCAGTACTTC. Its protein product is CASSRQGHIGENYEQYF.

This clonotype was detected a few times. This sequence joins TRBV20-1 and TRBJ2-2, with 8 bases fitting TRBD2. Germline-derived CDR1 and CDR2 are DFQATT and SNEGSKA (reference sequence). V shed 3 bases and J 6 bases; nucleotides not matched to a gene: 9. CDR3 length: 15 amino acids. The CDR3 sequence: CSASAGTSVSGELFF. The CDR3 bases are TGCAGTGCTAGCGCTGGGACTAGTGTCTCCGGGGAGCTGTTTTTT.

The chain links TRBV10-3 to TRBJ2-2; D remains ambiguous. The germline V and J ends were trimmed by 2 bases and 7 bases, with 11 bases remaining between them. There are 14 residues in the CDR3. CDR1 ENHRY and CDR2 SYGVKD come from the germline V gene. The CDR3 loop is CAISELDGNGELFF. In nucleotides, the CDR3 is TGTGCCATCAGTGAGCTGGATGGTAACGGGGAGCTGTTTTTT.

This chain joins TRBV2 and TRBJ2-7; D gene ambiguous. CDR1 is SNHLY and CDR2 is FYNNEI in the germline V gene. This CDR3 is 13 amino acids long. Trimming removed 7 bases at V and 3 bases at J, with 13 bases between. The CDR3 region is CASIHGVGYEQYF. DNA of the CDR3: TGTGCCAGCATTCACGGCGTCGGCTACGAGCAGTACTTC.

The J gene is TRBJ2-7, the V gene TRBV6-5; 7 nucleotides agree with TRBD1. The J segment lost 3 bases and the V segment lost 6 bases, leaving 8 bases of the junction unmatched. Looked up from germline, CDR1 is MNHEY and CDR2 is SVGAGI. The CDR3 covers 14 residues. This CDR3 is CASRTGTENYEQYF. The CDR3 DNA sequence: TGTGCCAGCAGAACCGGGACAGAAAACTACGAGCAGTACTTC.

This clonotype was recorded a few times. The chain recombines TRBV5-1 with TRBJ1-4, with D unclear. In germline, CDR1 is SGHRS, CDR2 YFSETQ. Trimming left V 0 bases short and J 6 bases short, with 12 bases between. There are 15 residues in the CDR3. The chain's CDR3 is CASSLDPGIDEKLFF. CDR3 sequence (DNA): TGCGCCAGCAGCTTGGACCCGGGTATTGATGAAAAACTGTTTTTT.

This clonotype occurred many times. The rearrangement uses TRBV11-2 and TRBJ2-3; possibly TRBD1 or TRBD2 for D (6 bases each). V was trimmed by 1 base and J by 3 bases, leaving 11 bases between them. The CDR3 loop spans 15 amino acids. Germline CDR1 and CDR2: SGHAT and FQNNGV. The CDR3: CASSLARGGTDTQYF. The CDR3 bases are TGTGCCAGCAGCTTAGCGCGAGGGGGGACAGATACGCAGTATTTT.

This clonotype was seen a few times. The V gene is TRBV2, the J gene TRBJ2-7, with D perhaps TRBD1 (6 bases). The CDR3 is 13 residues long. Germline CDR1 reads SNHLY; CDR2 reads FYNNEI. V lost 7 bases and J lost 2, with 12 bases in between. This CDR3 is CASTQGTTYEQYF. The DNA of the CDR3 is TGTGCCAGCACACAAGGGACAACCTACGAGCAGTACTTC.

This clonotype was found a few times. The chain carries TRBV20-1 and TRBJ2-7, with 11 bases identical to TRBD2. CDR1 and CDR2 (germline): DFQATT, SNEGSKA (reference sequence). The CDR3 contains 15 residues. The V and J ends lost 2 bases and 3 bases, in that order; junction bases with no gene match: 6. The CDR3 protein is CSARSSGRGNYEQYF. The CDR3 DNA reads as TGCAGTGCTAGAAGTAGCGGGAGGGGAAACTACGAGCAGTACTTC.

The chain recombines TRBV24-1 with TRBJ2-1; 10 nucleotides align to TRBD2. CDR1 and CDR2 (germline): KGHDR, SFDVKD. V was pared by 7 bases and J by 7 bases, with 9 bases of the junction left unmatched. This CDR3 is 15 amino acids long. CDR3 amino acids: CATSVTSGSPNEQFF. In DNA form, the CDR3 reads TGTGCCACCAGCGTGACTAGCGGGTCCCCTAATGAGCAGTTCTTC.

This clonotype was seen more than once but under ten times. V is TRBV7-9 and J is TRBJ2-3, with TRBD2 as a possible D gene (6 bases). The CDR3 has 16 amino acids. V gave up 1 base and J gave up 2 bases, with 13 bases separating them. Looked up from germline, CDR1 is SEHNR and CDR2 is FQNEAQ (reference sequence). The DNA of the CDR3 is TGTGCCAGCAGCTTAGGTCGGCGGGATAACACAGATACGCAGTATTTT. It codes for CASSLGRRDNTDTQYF.

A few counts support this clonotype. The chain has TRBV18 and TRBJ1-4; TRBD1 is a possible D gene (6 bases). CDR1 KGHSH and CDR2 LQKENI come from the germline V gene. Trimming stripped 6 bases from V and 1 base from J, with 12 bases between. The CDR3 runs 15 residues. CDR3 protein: CASSPLGGTNEKLFF. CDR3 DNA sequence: TGTGCCAGCTCCCCCTTAGGGGGAACTAATGAAAAACTGTTTTTT. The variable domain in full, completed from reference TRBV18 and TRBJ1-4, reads NAGVMQNPRHLVRRRGQEARLRCSPMKGHSHVYWYRQLPEEGLKFMVYLQKENIIDESGMPKERFSAEFPKEGPSILRIQQVVRGDSAAYFCASSPLGGTNEKLFFGSGTQLSVL.

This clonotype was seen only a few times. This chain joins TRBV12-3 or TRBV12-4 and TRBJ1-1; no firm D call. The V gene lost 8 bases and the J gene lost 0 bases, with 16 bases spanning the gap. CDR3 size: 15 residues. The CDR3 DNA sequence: TGTGCCAGCCTCCCTGGTGGAAGTATGAACACTGAAGCTTTCTTT. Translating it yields CASLPGGSMNTEAFF.

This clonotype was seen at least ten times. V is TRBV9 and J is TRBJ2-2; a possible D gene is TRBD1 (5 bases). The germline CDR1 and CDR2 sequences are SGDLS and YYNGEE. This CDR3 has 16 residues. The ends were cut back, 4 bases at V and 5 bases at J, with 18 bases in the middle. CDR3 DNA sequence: TGTGCCAGCAGCCCACGACCGGCCGGACATACCGGGGAGCTGTTTTTT. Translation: CASSPRPAGHTGELFF.

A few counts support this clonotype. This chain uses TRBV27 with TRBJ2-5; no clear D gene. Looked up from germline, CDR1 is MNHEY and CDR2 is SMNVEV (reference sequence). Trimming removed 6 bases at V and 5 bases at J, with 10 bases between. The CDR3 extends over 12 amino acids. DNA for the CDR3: TGTGCCAGCAGGGATATGGGGGAGACCCAGTACTTC. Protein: CASRDMGETQYF.

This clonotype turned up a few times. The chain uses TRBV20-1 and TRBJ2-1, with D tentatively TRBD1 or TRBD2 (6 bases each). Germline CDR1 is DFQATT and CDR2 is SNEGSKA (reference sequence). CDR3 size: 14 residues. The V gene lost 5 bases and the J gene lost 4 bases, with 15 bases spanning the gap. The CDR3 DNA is TGCAGTGCTGGGGGGCCGGACACGTACAATGAGCAGTTCTTC. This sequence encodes CSAGGPDTYNEQFF.

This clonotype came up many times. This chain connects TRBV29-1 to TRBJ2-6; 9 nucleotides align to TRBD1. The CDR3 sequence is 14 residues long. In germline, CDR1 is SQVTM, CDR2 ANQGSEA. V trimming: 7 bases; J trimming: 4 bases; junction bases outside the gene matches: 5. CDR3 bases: TGCAGCGCACAGGGGGCGGGAGGGGCCAACGTCCTGACTTTC. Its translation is CSAQGAGGANVLTF. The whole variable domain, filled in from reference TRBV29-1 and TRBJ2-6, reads SAVISQKPSRDICQRGTSLTIQCQVDSQVTMMFWYRQQPGQSLTLIATANQGSEATYESGFVIDKFPISRPNLTFSTLTVSNMSPEDSSIYLCSAQGAGGANVLTFGAGSRLTVL.